The rows below give T cell receptor beta chains drawn from one sample of a study of shared clonotypes between healthy human individuals. The method was immunoSEQ multiplex PCR; TCRdb's version includes in-frame clones alone and lacks a portion of them. The sample lists approximately 2,000,000 clones; roughly 95% were seen once. Sequenced sample: naive CD8+ T cells from PBMCs. These receptors all come from a man between 18 and 35 years old in good health. Some clones in this sample may be carry-over from other donors' samples. Both conserved end residues are part of each CDR3. D genes are given only for firm matches. A clone size is listed for some rows: how often the clone was seen (once, few, many), or a class if it is expanded.

J	size	D	V	DNA	CDR3
TRBJ2-7	-	TRBD1	TRBV11-1	TGTGCCAGCAGCTTGGGGACAGGGGCCTACGAGCAGTACTTC	CASSLGTGAYEQYF
TRBJ2-7	-	TRBD1	TRBV14	TGTGCCAGCAGCCCCAATGGACGGACAGGGCATATCGAGCAGTACTTC	CASSPNGRTGHIEQYF
TRBJ2-1	-	-	TRBV4-1	TGCGCCAGCAGCCAAGATGCGAGGCCGGCCTACGGTGAGCAGTTCTTC	CASSQDARPAYGEQFF
TRBJ2-2	once	TRBD1	TRBV28	TGTGCCAGCGCGGACAGGACGAACACCGGGGAGCTGTTTTTT	CASADRTNTGELFF
TRBJ1-1	-	-	TRBV27	TGTGCCAGCAGTACAAACAGGGTAGAAGCTTTCTTT	CASSTNRVEAFF
TRBJ1-5	-	TRBD1	TRBV7-3	TGTGCCAGCAGCTCGACTCTGGGACAGGAGTACCCCTGCTATAGCAATCAGCCCCAGCATTTT	CASSSTLGQEYPCYSNQPQHF
TRBJ2-2	once	TRBD2	TRBV18	TGTGCCAGCTCACCAGGGGGACTAGCGGGAAACACCGGGGAGCTGTTTTTT	CASSPGGLAGNTGELFF
TRBJ2-7	few	TRBD1	TRBV15	TGTGCCACCAGCAGAGTACAGGGGCCCTACGAGCAGTACTTC	CATSRVQGPYEQYF
TRBJ1-5	few	-	TRBV2	TGTGCCAGCACCGTCTTGGCGAATCAGCCCCAGCATTTT	CASTVLANQPQHF
TRBJ2-3	-	-	TRBV13	TGTGCCAGCAGCTCGATACCCCAGAGCACAGATACGCAGTATTTT	CASSSIPQSTDTQYF
TRBJ1-5	-	TRBD1	TRBV28	TGTGCCAGCAGTTACACAGGGGGGTATCAGCCCCAGCATTTT	CASSYTGGYQPQHF
TRBJ1-4	-	-	TRBV4-2	TGTGCCAGCAGCCAAGACCTCGTGGCGGGGGAGAGAGAAAAACTGTTTTTT	CASSQDLVAGEREKLFF
TRBJ2-7	-	-	TRBV7-9	TGTGCCAGCAGCCCTCGGGACGGATCCTACGAGCAGTACTTC	CASSPRDGSYEQYF
TRBJ2-7	-	-	TRBV15	TGTGCCACCAGCAGAGTCCAGGGATACTCCTACGAGCAGTACTTC	CATSRVQGYSYEQYF
TRBJ2-5	-	-	TRBV9	TGTGCCAGCAGCGAACGAGGACACCAAGAGACCCAGTACTTC	CASSERGHQETQYF
TRBJ2-7	-	-	TRBV9	TGTGCCAGCAGCCCCAGAGCAGGGGCCCGCTACGAGCAGTACTTC	CASSPRAGARYEQYF
TRBJ2-2	-	TRBD1	TRBV7-9	TGTGCCAGCAGTTACGCCGGGACAGCGAACACCGGGGAGCTGTTTTTT	CASSYAGTANTGELFF
TRBJ2-5	-	TRBD1	TRBV4-1	TGCGCCAGCAGCCAAGGACAGGGTTTAAGGTGGGAGACCCAGTACTTC	CASSQGQGLRWETQYF
TRBJ1-1	few	-	TRBV7-9	TGTGCCAGCAGCTTAGCTGGGATGGCTGAAGCTTTCTTT	CASSLAGMAEAFF
TRBJ2-1	-	TRBD1	TRBV27	TGTGCCAGCAGTCACCGGGACAGGGGGCGTAGTGAGCAGTTCTTC	CASSHRDRGRSEQFF
TRBJ2-3	-	-	TRBV9	TGTGCCAGCAGCGCACGCACAGATACGCAGTATTTT	CASSARTDTQYF
TRBJ1-2	-	-	TRBV5-1	TGCGCCAGCAGCTCCGACAGGAAGGGACTTGGCTACACCTTC	CASSSDRKGLGYTF
TRBJ2-1	-	-	TRBV27	TGTGCCAGCAGCCAAGCATGGGGTAATGAGCAGTTCTTC	CASSQAWGNEQFF
TRBJ2-3	-	-	TRBV7-8	TGTGCCAGCAGTACCTACCTTTGGACAGCCAGGGGCACAGATACGCAGTATTTT	CASSTYLWTARGTDTQYF
TRBJ1-1	-	TRBD1	TRBV15	TGTGCCACCAGCACATCGGACAGGTTGTACACTGAAGCTTTCTTT	CATSTSDRLYTEAFF
TRBJ2-7	-	TRBD1	TRBV4-2	TGTGCCAGCAGCCAAGCGACGACAGGGGGAGGGGAGCAGTACTTC	CASSQATTGGGEQYF
TRBJ1-1	-	-	TRBV27	TGTGCCAGCAGTTTGAGAGCACAAAACACTGAAGCTTTCTTT	CASSLRAQNTEAFF
TRBJ2-5	-	-	TRBV11-2	TGTGCCAGCAGCTTAGTAACCTCGAACGAAGAGACCCAGTACTTC	CASSLVTSNEETQYF
TRBJ1-4	-	-	TRBV15	TGTGCCACCAGCAGAGTGTTCGGCCCTCCTCGAGGGAAACTGTTTTTT	CATSRVFGPPRGKLFF
TRBJ2-2	-	TRBD1	TRBV6-1	TGTGCCAGCAGTGAATTTCCCCAGGAACAGGGGGGCAACACCGGGGAGCTGTTTTTT	CASSEFPQEQGGNTGELFF
TRBJ2-3	-	TRBD2	TRBV7-3	TGTGCCAGCAGCTCCACCCCCCGGGGACTAGCGACAGATACGCAGTATTTT	CASSSTPRGLATDTQYF
TRBJ1-2	-	-	TRBV7-2	TGTGCCAGCAGCCCACAGGGTTTCTATGGCTACACCTTC	CASSPQGFYGYTF
TRBJ2-7	once	TRBD1	TRBV27	TGTGCCAGCAGTTTATCCGCCGGGACAGGGGGCCACGAGCAGTACTTC	CASSLSAGTGGHEQYF
TRBJ2-7	-	-	TRBV5-1	TGCGCCAGCAGCCTTGGACCATGGCAGGGGACCTACGAGCAGTACTTC	CASSLGPWQGTYEQYF
TRBJ2-6	-	-	TRBV7-9	TGTGCCAGTTTGACAGAGTCTGGGGCCAACGTCCTGACTTTC	CASLTESGANVLTF
TRBJ2-2	-	-	TRBV7-9	TGTGCCAGCAGCTTAGGATGGCGTCCAAACACCGGGGAGCTGTTTTTT	CASSLGWRPNTGELFF
TRBJ1-2	-	-	TRBV7-9	TGTGCCAGCAGCACCGGGCCTACTAACTATGGCTACACCTTC	CASSTGPTNYGYTF
TRBJ2-1	-	-	TRBV27	TGTGCCAGCAGTTTATTGCCAGCGGCCAGCTCCTACAATGAGCAGTTCTTC	CASSLLPAASSYNEQFF